This TCR beta chain was identified in a study of breast tumors, draining lymph nodes, adjacent tissues. Study outcomes and limitations: Tumor TCR diversity was below lymph nodes but above nontumor tissue. Tumor and nontumor repertoires were significantly more similar in luminal-like than in basal-like breast cancer. Data fit most tumor T cells coming from lymph node, expanding in tumor.

Trimming removed 1 base from V and 5 bases from J, with 2 bases in between. The CDR3 extends over 11 amino acids. Germline V gene lookup returns CDR1 LGHDT and CDR2 YNNKEL (reference sequence). This clonotype came up many times. Its specificity is unknown. MiXCR, applied by TCRdb to the multiplex PCR reads, yields one record per CDR3 protein. The sample includes about 53,000 distinct CDR3 sequences, over 40% of them seen just once. Sequenced: breast tumor tissue. The rearrangement uses TRBV3-1 and TRBJ2-5; D is unclear. The sequence was collected from a female donor with breast cancer. Some clones in this sample may be carry-over from other donors' samples. The CDR3 DNA reads as TGTGCCAGCAGCCAAGCGGAGACCCAGTACTTC. Encoded protein: CASSQAETQYF.